A selection of T cell receptor beta chains follows, all from one sample in a study of T cell repertoires in cytomegalovirus infection. TCRdb re-called the reads through MiXCR, storing one row per CDR3 protein. The table shows fewer than 550,000 distinct CDR3 sequences, with 25% to 40% occurring only once. Specimen: PBMCs. These receptors were taken from a human donor in good health (CMV status not recorded). Some clones in this sample may be carry-over from other donors' samples. Both conserved end residues are part of each CDR3. A D gene is named only where the DNA matches it firmly. Rows give clone size only sometimes, using once, few, many, or a class for an expanded clone.

J	D	V	size	CDR3	DNA
TRBJ2-7	TRBD1	TRBV5-6	-	CASSSHRDSEQYF	TGTGCCAGCAGCTCACACCGGGACAGCGAGCAGTACTTC
TRBJ2-3	TRBD2	TRBV7-9	few	CASTPTRGVSDTQYF	TGTGCCAGCACGCCCACGCGGGGGGTGTCAGATACGCAGTATTTT
TRBJ1-2	TRBD1	TRBV7-6	-	CASTPGRGLGSTF	TGTGCCAGCACCCCTGGCAGGGGGCTAGGCTCAACCTTC
TRBJ1-4	-	TRBV27	few	CASSGGNAEKLFF	TGTGCCAGCAGTGGCGGGAATGCTGAAAAACTGTTTTTT
TRBJ2-3	TRBD1	TRBV5-4	few	CASSSGTGGTDTQYF	TGTGCCAGCAGCTCCGGGACAGGGGGTACAGATACGCAGTATTTT
TRBJ2-1	-	TRBV7-6	few	CASSFREKEEQFF	TGTGCCAGCAGCTTCAGGGAGAAGGAAGAGCAGTTCTTC
TRBJ1-3	-	TRBV7-6	many	CASSLGEGASGNTIYF	TGTGCCAGCAGCTTAGGAGAAGGAGCCTCCGGAAACACCATATATTTT
TRBJ2-7	-	TRBV7-9	few	CASSVGTRTSIEQYF	TGTGCCAGCAGCGTCGGGACTCGAACGTCAATCGAGCAGTACTTC
TRBJ2-7	TRBD2	TRBV7-6	many	CASSFRTSGETYEQYF	TGTGCCAGCAGCTTCCGGACTAGCGGGGAGACCTACGAGCAGTACTTC
TRBJ1-5	TRBD1	TRBV27	-	CASRDRGLSNQPQHF	TGTGCCAGCAGGGACAGGGGTTTAAGCAATCAGCCCCAGCATTTT
TRBJ1-6	-	TRBV6-1	-	CAGGEYSPLHF	TGTGCGGGGGGGGAGTACTCACCCCTCCACTTT
TRBJ2-5	-	TRBV12-3/TRBV12-4	many	CASSRTTHQETQYF	TGTGCCAGCAGTCGGACAACTCACCAAGAGACCCAGTACTTC
TRBJ1-2	-	TRBV20-1	-	CSARDERHLNYGYTF	TGCAGTGCTAGAGATGAGAGACACCTGAACTATGGCTACACCTTC
TRBJ2-1	-	TRBV4-2	few	CASSYLPAGVLTEGINNEQFF	TGTGCCAGCAGCTACTTACCGGCAGGGGTCCTGACAGAAGGGATCAACAATGAGCAGTTCTTC
TRBJ2-1	-	TRBV6-6	-	CASSYLGDEQFF	TGTGCCAGCAGTTACTTGGGGGATGAGCAGTTCTTC
TRBJ2-7	-	TRBV7-6	-	CASSLGPGADEQYF	TGTGCCAGCAGCTTAGGGCCGGGGGCGGATGAGCAGTACTTC
TRBJ1-2	TRBD1	TRBV11-1	-	CASSSRDRGYGSTF	TGTGCCAGCAGCTCCCGGGACAGGGGTTATGGCTCCACCTTC
TRBJ1-2	-	TRBV25-1	few	CASTPPDHSKNYGYTF	TGTGCCAGCACCCCCCCCGACCACTCAAAGAACTATGGCTACACCTTC
TRBJ1-5	TRBD1	TRBV20-1	-	CSATPRTGANQPQHF	TGCAGTGCTACCCCAAGGACAGGGGCTAATCAGCCCCAGCATTTT
TRBJ2-5	TRBD2	TRBV12-3/TRBV12-4	-	CASRSALAGGAGETQYF	TGTGCCAGCAGATCTGCCCTTGCGGGGGGGGCAGGAGAGACCCAGTACTTC
TRBJ1-1	-	TRBV5-1	-	CASSRFEGWNTEAFF	TGCGCCAGCAGCCGATTCGAGGGGTGGAACACTGAAGCTTTCTTT
TRBJ1-1	TRBD1	TRBV5-1	-	CASSFRDRTMNTEAFF	TGCGCCAGCAGCTTTCGGGACAGGACAATGAACACTGAAGCTTTCTTT
TRBJ2-7	-	TRBV7-6	-	CASRSGNGTHAYEQYF	TGTGCCAGCAGATCGGGCAACGGGACTCATGCCTACGAGCAGTACTTC
TRBJ2-5	-	TRBV25-1	few	CASSEVAGGETQYF	TGTGCCAGCAGTGAGGTGGCAGGAGGAGAGACCCAGTACTTC
TRBJ2-7	-	TRBV12-3/TRBV12-4	-	CASSIGTAYEQYF	TGTGCCAGCAGTATCGGGACCGCCTACGAGCAGTACTTC
TRBJ2-1	TRBD2	TRBV7-2	many	CASSLSRTSGYNEQFF	TGTGCCAGCAGCCTTAGCCGGACTAGCGGATACAATGAGCAGTTCTTC
TRBJ1-2	-	TRBV4-1	many	CASSQEEWGRGGYTF	TGCGCCAGCAGCCAAGAGGAGTGGGGAAGGGGTGGCTACACCTTC
TRBJ1-2	-	TRBV29-1	-	CSVEELSPSYGYTF	TGCAGCGTTGAAGAGCTATCCCCCTCCTATGGCTACACCTTC
TRBJ2-7	-	TRBV7-8	-	CASSLFRSYEQYF	TGTGCCAGCAGCTTATTTCGCTCCTACGAGCAGTACTTC
TRBJ1-1	-	TRBV29-1	-	CSVVEVRTEAFF	TGCAGCGTTGTGGAAGTTAGAACTGAAGCTTTCTTT
TRBJ2-7	TRBD1	TRBV7-2	-	CASSAAGTVGIYEQYF	TGTGCCAGCAGCGCCGCCGGGACAGTGGGCATTTACGAGCAGTACTTC
TRBJ1-1	TRBD1	TRBV20-1	few	CSAIAGGVLMNTEAFF	TGCAGTGCTATAGCAGGGGGTGTTCTTATGAACACTGAAGCTTTCTTT
TRBJ2-7	TRBD1	TRBV6-2/TRBV6-3	once	CDSSRDRAYEQYF	TGTGACAGCAGCCGGGACAGGGCCTACGAGCAGTACTTC
TRBJ1-2	TRBD1	TRBV6-5	few	CASSPTGLEGYTF	TGTGCCAGCAGTCCGACAGGGCTCGAGGGCTACACCTTC
TRBJ2-2	-	TRBV5-1	-	CASSMLSRKNTGELFF	TGCGCCAGCAGCATGCTATCTAGAAAGAACACCGGGGAGCTGTTTTTT
TRBJ2-1	-	TRBV4-3	-	CASSQNRDRGLSYNEQFF	TGCGCCAGCAGCCAAAATCGAGACCGGGGGCTCTCCTACAATGAGCAGTTCTTC
TRBJ1-2	-	TRBV5-1	-	CASSLGQIEGYTF	TGCGCCAGCAGCTTGGGGCAAATCGAGGGCTACACCTTC
TRBJ1-5	-	TRBV19	few	CASEVGQGWEQPQHF	TGTGCCAGTGAGGTCGGCCAGGGATGGGAACAGCCCCAGCATTTT
TRBJ2-1	TRBD1	TRBV19	-	CASTADRSSYNEQFF	TGTGCCAGTACCGCGGACAGGTCCTCCTACAATGAGCAGTTCTTC
TRBJ2-2	-	TRBV19	-	CASSMLNTGELFF	TGTGCCAGTAGTATGCTCAACACCGGGGAGCTGTTTTTT
TRBJ1-2	-	TRBV7-8	many	CASSKRVNTGLYGYTF	TGTGCCAGCAGCAAAAGGGTGAATACAGGGCTCTATGGCTACACCTTC
TRBJ1-6	-	TRBV7-8	-	CASSLVGRGGSPLHF	TGTGCCAGCAGCTTAGTCGGAAGGGGTGGCTCACCCCTCCACTTT
TRBJ1-5	TRBD1	TRBV7-2	many	CASGTGSNQPQHF	TGTGCCAGTGGGACAGGTAGCAATCAGCCCCAGCATTTT
TRBJ2-7	-	TRBV7-9	many	CASSLRGGGLDEQYF	TGTGCCAGCAGCTTAAGGGGCGGGGGCCTGGACGAGCAGTACTTC
TRBJ2-4	-	TRBV6-2/TRBV6-3	-	CASSFPGTQRRDIQYF	TGTGCCAGCAGTTTCCCGGGTACGCAAAGGCGGGACATTCAGTACTTC
TRBJ2-7	-	TRBV6-1	few	CASSEGLLYEQYF	TGTGCCAGCAGTGAAGGACTTCTCTACGAGCAGTACTTC
TRBJ1-1	-	TRBV7-3	many	CASSLWSNTEAFF	TGTGCCAGCAGCTTATGGAGTAACACTGAAGCTTTCTTT
TRBJ2-7	-	TRBV19	few	CASSLNTGRHEQYF	TGTGCCAGTAGTTTGAACACTGGGCGCCACGAGCAGTACTTC
TRBJ2-2	-	TRBV7-2	many	CASSPRMKGLAGELFF	TGTGCCAGCAGCCCCCGGATGAAGGGGCTAGCCGGGGAGCTGTTTTTT
TRBJ2-1	TRBD1	TRBV7-7	-	CASSSSRTGEQFF	TGTGCTAGCAGCTCGTCACGGACAGGAGAGCAGTTCTTC
TRBJ2-3	TRBD2	TRBV12-3/TRBV12-4	few	CASSPRLASDTQYF	TGTGCCAGCAGTCCTAGACTAGCGTCAGATACGCAGTATTTT
TRBJ2-3	TRBD2	TRBV6-6	few	CASSARSGGNTDTQYF	TGTGCCAGCAGTGCCAGGTCGGGGGGGAACACAGATACGCAGTATTTT
TRBJ2-1	-	TRBV4-3	-	CASSQDRGASSYNEQFF	TGCGCCAGCAGCCAAGATCGCGGCGCAAGCTCCTACAATGAGCAGTTCTTC
TRBJ2-5	TRBD1	TRBV20-1	-	CSARIVGRGQETQYF	TGCAGTGCTAGAATCGTTGGCAGGGGGCAAGAGACCCAGTACTTC
TRBJ2-1	TRBD2	TRBV20-1	-	CSASLTSVFNEQFF	TGCAGTGCTAGTCTAACTAGCGTCTTCAATGAGCAGTTCTTC
TRBJ2-2	-	TRBV19	-	CASSKWTLGGELFF	TGTGCCAGTAGTAAATGGACCCTGGGCGGGGAGCTGTTTTTT
TRBJ2-7	-	TRBV14	once	CASSQDRVRSHEQYF	TGTGCCAGCAGCCAAGATCGGGTCAGGTCCCACGAGCAGTACTTC
TRBJ1-3	-	TRBV7-9	-	CASSPEDVKFRSGNTIYF	TGTGCCAGCAGCCCAGAGGACGTCAAGTTCCGATCTGGAAACACCATATATTTT